The clone carrying this T cell receptor beta chain was seen more than once but under ten times. Its antigen remains unidentified. This sample was taken from a study of beta chain features in type 1 diabetes. A CD45RO/CCR7/CD25/CD127/CD95/CD27 panel sorted naive, central memory, regulatory and stem cell-like memory CD4+ cells. The study, taken as a whole, reports: When Type 1 diabetes patients were examined, their TCRB CDR3s proved moderately but significantly shorter in all four CD4+ subsets. VDJ junctions from type 1 diabetes patients carried fewer insertions and larger deletions. cDNA-based reads could over-represent cells with high TCR expression.

Expressed TCRB transcripts were sequenced because the isolated RNA had all been reverse transcribed beforehand. Samples of naive, central memory and regulatory T cells yielded a mean of around 3.7 million reads. Generated by immunoSEQ multiplex PCR, the TCRdb table keeps only in-frame clones and is missing some. This table has 250,000 or so clones, roughly 22% appearing once. Specimen: naive CD4+ T cells from blood. This clonotype was obtained from a middle-aged woman with type 1 diabetes.

The CDR3 DNA reads as TGTGCCACCAGCAGAGATTACGGGGTCCCCACAGCCGGGGAGCTGTTTTTT. Its translation: CATSRDYGVPTAGELFF. The rearrangement uses TRBV15 and TRBJ2-2; D might be TRBD2 (5 bases). The CDR3 extends over 17 amino acids. Per germline, CDR1 LNHNV and CDR2 YYDKDF (reference sequence). V was clipped by 0 bases and J by 6 bases, with 17 bases between them.